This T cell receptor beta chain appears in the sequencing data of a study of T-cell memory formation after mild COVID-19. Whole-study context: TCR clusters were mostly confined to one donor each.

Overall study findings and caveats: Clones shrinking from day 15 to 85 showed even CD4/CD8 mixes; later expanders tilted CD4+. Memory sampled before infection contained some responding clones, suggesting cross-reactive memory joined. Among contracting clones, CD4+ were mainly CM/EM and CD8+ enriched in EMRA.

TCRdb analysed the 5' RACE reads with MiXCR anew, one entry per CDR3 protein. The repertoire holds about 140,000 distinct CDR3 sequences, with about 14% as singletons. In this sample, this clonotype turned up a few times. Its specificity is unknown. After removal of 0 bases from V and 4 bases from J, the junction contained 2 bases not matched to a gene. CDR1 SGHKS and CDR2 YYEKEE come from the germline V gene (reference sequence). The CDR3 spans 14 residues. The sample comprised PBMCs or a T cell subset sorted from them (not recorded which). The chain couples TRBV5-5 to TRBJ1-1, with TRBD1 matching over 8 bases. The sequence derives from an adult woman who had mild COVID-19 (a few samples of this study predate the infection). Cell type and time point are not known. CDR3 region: CASSLDRGSTEAFF. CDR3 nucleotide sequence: TGTGCCAGCAGCTTGGACAGGGGGTCCACTGAAGCTTTCTTT.